Below, one TCR beta chain is given with its context. V dropped 5 bases and J dropped 0; count of bases not matched to a gene: 6. Germline lookup yields CDR1 SNHLY and CDR2 FYNNEI. This CDR3 region has 15 residues. The sample comes from a study of shared clonotypes between healthy human individuals. Genomic DNA of every subset was divided equally among multiple immunoSEQ plates. Profiled with immunoSEQ multiplex PCR; TCRdb holds only in-frame clones, not every one. Of under 2,500,000 clones in the sample, under 97% were seen once. The sample taken for sequencing was naive CD4+ T cells sorted from blood. Regarding subset: CD45RA+ positively selected. The origin of this receptor is a man between 18 and 35 years old in good health. This chain links TRBV2 with TRBJ2-5; 7 bases map to TRBD1. CDR3 loop: CASSPDRWDQETQYF. The CDR3 nucleotides are TGTGCCAGCAGTCCGGACAGGTGGGACCAAGAGACCCAGTACTTC.